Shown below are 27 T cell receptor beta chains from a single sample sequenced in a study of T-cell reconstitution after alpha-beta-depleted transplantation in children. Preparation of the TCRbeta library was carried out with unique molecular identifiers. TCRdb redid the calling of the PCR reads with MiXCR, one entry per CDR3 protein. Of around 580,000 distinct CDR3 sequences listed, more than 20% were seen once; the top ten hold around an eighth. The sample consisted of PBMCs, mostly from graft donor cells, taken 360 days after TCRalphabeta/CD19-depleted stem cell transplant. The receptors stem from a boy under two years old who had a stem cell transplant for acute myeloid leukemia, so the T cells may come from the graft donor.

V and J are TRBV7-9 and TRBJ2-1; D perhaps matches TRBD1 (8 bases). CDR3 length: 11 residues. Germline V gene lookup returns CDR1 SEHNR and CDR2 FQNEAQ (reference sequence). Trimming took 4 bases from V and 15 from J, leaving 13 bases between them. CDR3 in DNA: TGTGCCAGCAGCTCAACAGGGGGGGCGTTCTTC. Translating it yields CASSSTGGAFF. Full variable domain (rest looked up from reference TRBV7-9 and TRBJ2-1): DTGVSQNPRHKITKRGQNVTFRCDPISEHNRLYWYRQTLGQGPEFLTYFQNEAQLEKSRLLSDRFSAERPKGSFSTLEIQRTEQGDSAMYLCASSSTGGAFFGPGTRLTVL.

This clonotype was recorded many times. Here the CDR3 reads CSVRRTSGVETQYF. The CDR3 bases are TGCAGCGTTAGGAGGACCTCAGGTGTGGAGACCCAGTACTTC. The chain couples TRBV29-1 to TRBJ2-5, with a possible D match to TRBD2 (5 bases). This CDR3 comprises 14 residues. V was clipped by 5 bases and J by 5 bases, with 18 bases between them. Per the germline V gene, CDR1 is SQVTM and CDR2 is ANQGSEA.

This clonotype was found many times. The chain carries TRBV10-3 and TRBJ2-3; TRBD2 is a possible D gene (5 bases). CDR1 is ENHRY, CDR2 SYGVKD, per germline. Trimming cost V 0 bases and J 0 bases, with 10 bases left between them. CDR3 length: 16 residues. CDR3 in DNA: TGTGCCATCAGTGAGTCGGAGCGGATTAGCACAGATACGCAGTATTTT. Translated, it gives CAISESERISTDTQYF.

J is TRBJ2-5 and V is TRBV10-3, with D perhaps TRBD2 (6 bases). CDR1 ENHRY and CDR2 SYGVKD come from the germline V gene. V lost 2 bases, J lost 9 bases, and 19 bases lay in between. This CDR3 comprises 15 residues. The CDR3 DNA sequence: TGTGCCATCAGTGAGCTGGAGGGCCGCCGGGCGGCCCAGTACTTC. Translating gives CAISELEGRRAAQYF.

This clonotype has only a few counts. CDR3: CSVPPGPYGYTF. CDR3 bases: TGCAGCGTCCCTCCGGGTCCCTATGGCTACACCTTC. The V and J genes are TRBV29-1 and TRBJ1-2; D is uncertain. The CDR3 is made up of 12 amino acids. V dropped 6 bases and J dropped 4 bases, with 12 bases sitting between them. The germline V gene encodes CDR1 SQVTM and CDR2 ANQGSEA.

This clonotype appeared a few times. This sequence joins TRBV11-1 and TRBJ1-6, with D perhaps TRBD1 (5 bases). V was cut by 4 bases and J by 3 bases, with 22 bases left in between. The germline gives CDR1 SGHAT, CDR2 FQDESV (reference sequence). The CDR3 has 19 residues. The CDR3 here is CASSSQAIQVGGYNSPLHF. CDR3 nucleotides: TGTGCCAGCAGCTCCCAGGCTATCCAAGTGGGGGGCTATAATTCACCCCTCCACTTT.

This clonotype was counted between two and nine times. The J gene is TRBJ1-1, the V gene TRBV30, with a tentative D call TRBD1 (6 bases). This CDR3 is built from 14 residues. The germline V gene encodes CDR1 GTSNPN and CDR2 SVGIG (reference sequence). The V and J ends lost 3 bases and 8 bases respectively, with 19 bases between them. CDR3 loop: CAWRPLGGWTEAFF. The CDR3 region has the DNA TGTGCCTGGAGGCCTTTAGGGGGTTGGACAGAAGCTTTCTTT.

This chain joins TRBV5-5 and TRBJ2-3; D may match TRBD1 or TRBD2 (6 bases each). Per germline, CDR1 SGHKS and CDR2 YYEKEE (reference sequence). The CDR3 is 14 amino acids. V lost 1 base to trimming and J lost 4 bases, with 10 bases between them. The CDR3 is CASSLNGGSDTQYF. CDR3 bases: TGTGCCAGCAGCTTGAACGGGGGCTCAGATACGCAGTATTTT.

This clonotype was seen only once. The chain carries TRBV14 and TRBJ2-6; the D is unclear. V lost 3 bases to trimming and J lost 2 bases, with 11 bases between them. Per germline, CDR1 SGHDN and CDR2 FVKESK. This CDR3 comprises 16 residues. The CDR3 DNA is TGTGCCAGCAGCCATCCCATGTTGGCTGGGGCCAACGTCCTGACTTTC. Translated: CASSHPMLAGANVLTF. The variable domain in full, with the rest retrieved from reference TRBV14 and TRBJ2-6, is EAGVTQFPSHSVIEKGQTVTLRCDPISGHDNLYWYRRVMGKEIKFLLHFVKESKQDESGMPNNRFLAERTGGTYSTLKVQPAELEDSGVYFCASSHPMLAGANVLTFGAGSRLTVL.

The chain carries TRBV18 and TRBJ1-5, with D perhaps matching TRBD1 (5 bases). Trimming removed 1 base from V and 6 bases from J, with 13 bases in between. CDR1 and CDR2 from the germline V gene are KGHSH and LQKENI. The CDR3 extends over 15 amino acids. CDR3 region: CASSPRQGTGQPQHF. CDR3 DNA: TGTGCCAGCTCACCACGGCAGGGAACGGGTCAGCCCCAGCATTTT.

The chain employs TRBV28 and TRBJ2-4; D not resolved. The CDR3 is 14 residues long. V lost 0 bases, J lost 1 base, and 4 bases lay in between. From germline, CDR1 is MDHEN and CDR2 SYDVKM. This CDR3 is CASSLWDAKNIQYF. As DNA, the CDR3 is TGTGCCAGCAGTTTATGGGATGCCAAAAACATTCAGTACTTC.

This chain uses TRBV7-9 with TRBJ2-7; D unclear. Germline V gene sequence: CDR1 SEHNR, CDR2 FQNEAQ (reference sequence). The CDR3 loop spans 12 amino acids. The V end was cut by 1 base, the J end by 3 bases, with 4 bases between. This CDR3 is CASSLVFYEQYF. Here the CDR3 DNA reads TGTGCCAGCAGCTTAGTATTCTACGAGCAGTACTTC.

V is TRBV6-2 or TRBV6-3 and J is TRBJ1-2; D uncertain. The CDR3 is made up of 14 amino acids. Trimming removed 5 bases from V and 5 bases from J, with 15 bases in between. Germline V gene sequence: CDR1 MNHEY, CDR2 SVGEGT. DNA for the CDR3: TGTGCCAGCAGTGGGAGGCAGGCGACGTATGGCTACACCTTC. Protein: CASSGRQATYGYTF.

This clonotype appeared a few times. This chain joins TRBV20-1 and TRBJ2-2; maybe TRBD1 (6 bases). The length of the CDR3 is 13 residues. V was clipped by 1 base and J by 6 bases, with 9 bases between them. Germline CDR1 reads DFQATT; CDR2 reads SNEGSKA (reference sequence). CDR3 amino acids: CSARGKGAGELFF. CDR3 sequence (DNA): TGCAGTGCTAGAGGGAAGGGGGCCGGGGAGCTGTTTTTT.

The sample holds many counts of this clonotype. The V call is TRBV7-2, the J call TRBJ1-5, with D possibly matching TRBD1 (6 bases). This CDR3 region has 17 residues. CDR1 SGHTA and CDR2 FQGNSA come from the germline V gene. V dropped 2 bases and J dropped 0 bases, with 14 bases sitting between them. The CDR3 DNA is TGTGCCAGCAGCTTAACCGGGGGCCCCGATAGCAATCAGCCCCAGCATTTT. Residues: CASSLTGGPDSNQPQHF.

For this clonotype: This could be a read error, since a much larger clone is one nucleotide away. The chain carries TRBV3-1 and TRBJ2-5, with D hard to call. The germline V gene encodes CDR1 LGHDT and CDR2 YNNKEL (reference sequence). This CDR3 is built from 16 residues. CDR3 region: CVSSQDLGGSGETQYF. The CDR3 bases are TGTGTCAGCAGCCAAGATTTAGGCGGATCCGGAGAGACCCAGTACTTC.

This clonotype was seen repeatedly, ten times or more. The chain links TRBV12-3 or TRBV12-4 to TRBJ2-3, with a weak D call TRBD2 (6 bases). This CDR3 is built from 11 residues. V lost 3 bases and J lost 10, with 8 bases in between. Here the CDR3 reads CASSLEGPQYF. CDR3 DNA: TGTGCCAGCAGTTTGGAGGGGCCGCAGTATTTT.

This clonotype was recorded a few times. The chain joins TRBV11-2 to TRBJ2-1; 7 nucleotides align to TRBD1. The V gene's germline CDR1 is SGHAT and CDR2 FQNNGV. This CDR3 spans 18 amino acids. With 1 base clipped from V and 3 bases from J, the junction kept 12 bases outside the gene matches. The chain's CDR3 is CASSLVSRQGVGYNEQFF. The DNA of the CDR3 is TGTGCCAGCAGCTTAGTATCTCGTCAGGGGGTAGGCTACAATGAGCAGTTCTTC.

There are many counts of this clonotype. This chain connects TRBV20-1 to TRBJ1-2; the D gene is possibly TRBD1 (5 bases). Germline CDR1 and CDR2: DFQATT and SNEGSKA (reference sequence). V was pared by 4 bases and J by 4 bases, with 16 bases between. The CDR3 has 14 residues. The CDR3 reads CSANLDRRGYGYTF. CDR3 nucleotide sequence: TGCAGTGCTAATCTGGACCGGAGGGGCTATGGCTACACCTTC.

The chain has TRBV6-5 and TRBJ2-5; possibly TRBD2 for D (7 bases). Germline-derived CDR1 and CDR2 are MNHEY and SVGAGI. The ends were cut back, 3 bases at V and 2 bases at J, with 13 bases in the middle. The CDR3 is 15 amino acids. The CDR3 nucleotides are TGTGCCAGCAGTTATCGGGGGGCGGGTCAAGAGACCCAGTACTTC. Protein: CASSYRGAGQETQYF.

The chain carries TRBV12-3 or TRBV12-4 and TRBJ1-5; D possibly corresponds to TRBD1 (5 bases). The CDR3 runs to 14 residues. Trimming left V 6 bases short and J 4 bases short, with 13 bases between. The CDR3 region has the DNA TGTGCCAGCAGCGGCGGGGGTCCTAATCAGCCCCAGCATTTT. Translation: CASSGGGPNQPQHF.

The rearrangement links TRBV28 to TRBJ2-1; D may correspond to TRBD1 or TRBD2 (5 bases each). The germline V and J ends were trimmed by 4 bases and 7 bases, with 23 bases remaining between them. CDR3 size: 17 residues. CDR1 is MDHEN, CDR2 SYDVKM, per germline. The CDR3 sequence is CASSSRTSGRVKNEQFF. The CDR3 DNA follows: TGTGCCAGCAGTTCGCGCACTTCGGGACGGGTTAAAAATGAGCAGTTCTTC.

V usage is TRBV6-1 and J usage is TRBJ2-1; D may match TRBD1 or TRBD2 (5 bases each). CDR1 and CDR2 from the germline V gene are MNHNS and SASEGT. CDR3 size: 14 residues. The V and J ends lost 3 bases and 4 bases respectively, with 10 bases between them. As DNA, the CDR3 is TGTGCCAGCAGTGATATGGGACCGTACAATGAGCAGTTCTTC. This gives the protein CASSDMGPYNEQFF.

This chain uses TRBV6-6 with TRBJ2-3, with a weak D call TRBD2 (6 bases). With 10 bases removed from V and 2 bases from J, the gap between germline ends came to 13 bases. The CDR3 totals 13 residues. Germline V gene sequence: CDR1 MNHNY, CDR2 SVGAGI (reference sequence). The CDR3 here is CATRDLPTDTQYF. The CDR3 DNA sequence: TGTGCCACCCGGGACTTACCCACAGATACGCAGTATTTT.

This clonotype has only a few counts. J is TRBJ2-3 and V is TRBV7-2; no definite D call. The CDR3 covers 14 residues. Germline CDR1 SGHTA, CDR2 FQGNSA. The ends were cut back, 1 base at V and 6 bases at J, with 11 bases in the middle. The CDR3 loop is CASSLDFGSDTQYF. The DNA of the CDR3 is TGTGCCAGCAGCTTAGATTTTGGCAGCGATACGCAGTATTTT.

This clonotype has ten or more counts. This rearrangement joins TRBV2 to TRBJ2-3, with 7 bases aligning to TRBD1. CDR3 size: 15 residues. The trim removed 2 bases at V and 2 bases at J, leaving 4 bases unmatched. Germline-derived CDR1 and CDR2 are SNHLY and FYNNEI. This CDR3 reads CASSEPGQHTDTQYF. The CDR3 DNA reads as TGTGCCAGCAGTGAACCGGGACAGCACACAGATACGCAGTATTTT.

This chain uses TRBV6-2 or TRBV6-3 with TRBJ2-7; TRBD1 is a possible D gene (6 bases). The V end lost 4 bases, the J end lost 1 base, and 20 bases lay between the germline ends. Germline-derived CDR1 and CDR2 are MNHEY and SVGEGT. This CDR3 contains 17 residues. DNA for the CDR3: TGTGCCAGCAGTTCCCAAGGGTGGGGGCTTGGATCCTACGAGCAGTACTTC. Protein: CASSSQGWGLGSYEQYF.